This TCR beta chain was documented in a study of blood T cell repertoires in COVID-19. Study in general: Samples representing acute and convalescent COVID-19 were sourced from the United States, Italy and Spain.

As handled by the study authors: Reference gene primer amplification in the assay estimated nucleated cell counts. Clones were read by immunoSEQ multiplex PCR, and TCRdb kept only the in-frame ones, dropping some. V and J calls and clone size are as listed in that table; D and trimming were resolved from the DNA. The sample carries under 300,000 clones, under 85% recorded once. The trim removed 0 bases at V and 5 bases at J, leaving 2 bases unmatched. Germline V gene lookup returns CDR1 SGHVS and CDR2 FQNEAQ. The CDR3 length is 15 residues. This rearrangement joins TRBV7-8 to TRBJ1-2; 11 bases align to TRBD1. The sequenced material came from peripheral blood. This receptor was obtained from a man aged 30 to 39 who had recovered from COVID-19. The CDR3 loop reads CASSLAGTGGYGYTF. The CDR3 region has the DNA TGTGCCAGCAGCTTAGCAGGGACAGGGGGTTATGGCTACACCTTC.